This T cell receptor (beta chain) was observed in a study of blood T cell repertoires in COVID-19. The overall study: Whether acute or convalescent, the COVID-19 samples came from the United States, Italy and Spain. PBMCs, B-cell-depleted T cells, or T cells provided the cDNA or gDNA that made up the material.

As handled by the study authors: From reference gene primer amplification, estimates of nucleated cell counts were derived. Clones were read by immunoSEQ multiplex PCR, and TCRdb kept only the in-frame ones, dropping some. D and trimming were read from the DNA, whereas the V and J calls and clone size are those reported in that table. The sample has 200,000 to 250,000 clones, approximately 81% seen once. This CDR3 has 19 residues. Germline lookup yields CDR1 SGHTA and CDR2 FQGNSA. The junction had 13 bases not matched to a gene; V was cut back by 1 base and J by 6 bases. The chain is built from TRBV7-2 and TRBJ1-5; TRBD1 aligns across 12 bases. This TCR came from a woman older than 75 with acute or convalescent COVID-19. Material: peripheral blood. This CDR3 is CASSLGSWGQGARVQPQHF. CDR3 DNA: TGTGCCAGCAGCTTAGGAAGTTGGGGACAGGGGGCGAGGGTTCAGCCCCAGCATTTT.